The sequence of this TCR beta chain was determined in a study of vaccination effects on CD4 cells after COVID-19. Study-wide background: All study participants received two doses of BNT162b2 or mRNA-1273 vaccine.

There are 16 residues in the CDR3. The germline gives CDR1 DFQATT, CDR2 SNEGSKA (reference sequence). The V and J ends lost 3 bases and 4 bases, in that order; junction bases with no gene match: 9. Using immunoSEQ multiplex PCR, the repertoire was profiled, and TCRdb retains in-frame clones only, with some absent. The table has around 20,000 clones, approximately 70% seen once. Antigen-specific CD4+ T cells expanded by the ViraFEST assay with viral peptide pools were then sequenced. The culture ran for roughly ten days before CD4+ T cells were isolated. For this clone: The target antigen is unknown.

The V call is TRBV20-1, the J call TRBJ1-3; 10 positions match TRBD1. Source: CD4+ T cells from PBMCs cultured with HCoV-229E spike peptides, taken before COVID-19 vaccination. The sequence derives from a human donor who received a COVID-19 vaccine. The CDR3 region has the DNA TGCAGTGCTAGTAACGCAGACAGGGGGCAAGGAAACACCATATATTTT. Residues: CSASNADRGQGNTIYF.